The clone carrying this T cell receptor (beta chain) has only a few counts. CDR3 length: 15 amino acids. With 2 bases removed from V and 5 bases from J, the gap between germline ends came to 16 bases. The germline V gene has CDR1 MNHEY and CDR2 SMNVEV (reference sequence). TCRdb processed the 5' RACE reads anew with MiXCR; each CDR3 protein has one entry. The profile shows 420,000 or so distinct CDR3 sequences, around a sixth of them singletons. This record belongs to a study of identical twins. Input material: naive T cells sorted from blood. The chain recombines TRBV27 with TRBJ2-7; tentatively, D is TRBD2 (6 bases). The sequence was collected from a man aged 45-65 years in good health. The CDR3 here is CASSLLVADPHEQYF. In nucleotides, the CDR3 is TGTGCCAGCAGTTTACTGGTAGCGGACCCCCACGAGCAGTACTTC.